This TCR beta chain is drawn from a study of blood T cell repertoires in COVID-19. The overall study: Some COVID-19 samples were acute and others convalescent; all came from the United States, Italy and Spain.

Germline CDR1 is LGHNA and CDR2 is YSLEER. The CDR3 contains 13 residues. Trimming took off 0 bases at V and 7 bases at J, with 7 bases between the two ends. In the source study's methods: Reference gene primer amplification gave nucleated cell count estimates. Using immunoSEQ multiplex PCR, the repertoire was profiled, and TCRdb retains in-frame clones only, with some absent. Clone size and V and J calls were adopted from that table, with D and trimming inferred from the DNA. The sample lists around 240,000 clones; approximately 82% were seen once. This chain joins TRBV4-3 and TRBJ1-5; D is perhaps TRBD1 (6 bases). Specimen: peripheral blood. The clonotype comes from a middle-aged woman who had recovered from COVID-19. This CDR3 reads CASSQDTGQPQHF. CDR3 DNA sequence: TGCGCCAGCAGCCAAGATACAGGGCAGCCCCAGCATTTT.